This T cell receptor beta chain is from a study of long-term antiretroviral therapy in people with HIV (dated by TCRdb to about 2022). Context from the whole study: The earliest samples were collected about a decade before the 2015 WHO recommendation for immediate ART, when ART was typically delayed until CD4 counts fell. A total of 192 cryopreserved PBMC samples were contributed to the cohort by 30 adults with confirmed HIV infection, with samples collected serially over a mean of approximately 6 years (range 1-12). A retrospective serial study tested whether changes in peripheral blood TRB repertoire composition and diversity were associated with ART initiation and durable HIV suppression. Eleven of the 30 participants with HIV were female. No cross-contamination during QIAcube processing was shown when test extractions of a monoclonal T-cell line were performed alongside fewer than 35 polyclonal samples. Study-wide conclusions, independent of this receptor: Starting ART was linked to a significant rise in TRB diversity, yet even after long-term ART the diversity remained significantly lower than in transplant donor controls. Samples dated from the mid-2000s to the late 2010s, and the ART regimens used may be less effective than current ones. Since PBMC availability was limited, sequencing covered only the TCR beta chain, with no alpha chain pairing. HIV repertoires had narrower CDR3 length ranges than controls, and the network structure suggested an antigen-experienced repertoire that shifted only slightly toward naive after ART. Because cell numbers in pre-ART samples were limited, unsorted PBMC were profiled instead of sorted CD4+ and CD8+ T cells. At every time point, the repertoire was dominated by expanded TRB clones first identified before ART initiation, although this dominance fluctuated and, in many PLHIV, declined after ART. Inferences about post-ART repertoire changes are limited because no data were available on ART adherence, viral resistance or therapy changes.

As for this clone: Its antigen is unknown. Base qualities are not at hand, and no much larger clone is one base apart.

To be included, a participant needed at least one PBMC sample from before ART initiation plus at least two post-ART samples. Every participant with HIV received treatment in the United States of America. Cryopreserved samples of 1-10 million PBMC were thawed and washed before DNA extraction. At the time of the earliest PBMC sample for each participant with HIV, ages ranged from roughly 20 to 60 years. Per participant, PBMC samples came from 1-4 timepoints prior to ART initiation and 2-8 timepoints following ART initiation, for a median of 7 samples. Serial HIV viral load, CD4+ T-cell count, ART history and demographic data were obtained for every participant. A Qiagen kit on a QIAcube was used to extract genomic DNA from unsorted PBMC, with samples processed in batches of 12. Sequencing of the TRB variable region was done with the immunoSEQ hsTCRB v3.0 assay at survey level resolution. A depth of roughly 40,000-50,000 T-cell genomes per sample was targeted for TRB sequencing. TRB libraries were pooled and sequenced on an Illumina MiSeq using a v3 150-cycle kit. As for the original processing: Analysis of repertoires was carried out in R inside a reproducible Nextflow workflow spanning QC, data transformation and analysis. Custom analyses were implemented in LymphoSeq2, an R package for AIRR-Seq data exploration. A few samples that yielded fewer than 5000 total TRB sequences were excluded, so that approximately 170 HIV repertoires were analyzed. Among the 170 to 200 HIV repertoires that were kept, some 60 were collected before ART initiation and over 120 were collected after ART initiation. Repertoires were downsampled to 5000 TRB nucleotide sequences, with summary statistics averaged over 100 downsampling iterations. The analysis kept only TRB sequences whose CDR3 regions were at least seven amino acids long. Two measures captured diversity: a Shannon entropy-derived clonality score and the Gini coefficient. In repertoire networks, the top 5000 CDR3 amino acid sequences were linked whenever an edit distance of one separated two sequences. For TRB CDR3 amino acid sequences, antigen specificity groups and MHC restriction were predicted with GLIPH2. To flag known CMV, EBV, HIV or tissue antigen associations, CDR3 amino acid sequences were matched against VDJdb and McPAS-TCR. Pre-ART, post-ART and control groups were compared with Wilcoxon signed-rank tests and Holm-Bonferroni correction. TCRdb carries this immuneACCESS record with in-frame sequences only. Its versions omit some clonotypes, under half of them owing to an unresolved V gene in the studies checked, with the rest unexplained. V and J calls and clone size are given by that table; D and trimming were obtained from the DNA. The sample yields 13,000 to 15,000 clones; approximately 80% were counted once. Around 13% of the sample is held by the ten biggest clonotypes.

The cysteine opens and the phenylalanine closes a CDR3 of 15 amino acids. Of the read, only the CDR3 DNA is kept; its 45 bases are in frame from base 1. For CDR1 and CDR2, the germline V gene lists MNHNS and SASEGT. V drops 6 bases and J drops 11 bases, leaving 25 bases in between. The receptor was derived from a man aged 35-49 years with HIV. The rearranged segments are TRBV6-1 and TRBJ1-1; the D gene is possibly TRBD1, with 6 bases matching. This specimen was unsorted PBMCs, taken 3.2 years before starting antiretroviral therapy. This receptor carries the CDR3 CASRPDGQPTRGAFF. The DNA sequence is as follows: TGTGCCAGCAGACCCGACGGACAGCCAACCCGAGGGGCTTTCTTT.